The T cell receptor beta chain under discussion was sequenced for a study of blood T cell repertoires in COVID-19. Only in-frame clones appear in the TCRdb table, and some are missing; sequencing was by immunoSEQ multiplex PCR. The sample yields approximately 440,000 clones, roughly 91% seen once. Sequencing was done on a sample of PBMCs or T cells enriched from blood (not recorded which). This TCR was sampled from a man aged 18 to 30 who had recovered from COVID-19.

The DNA for the CDR3 is TGTGCCAGCAGTTACGGGACAGGGAACTACGAGCAGTACTTC. It encodes CASSYGTGNYEQYF. The rearrangement uses TRBV5-6 and TRBJ2-7; 9 nucleotides line up with TRBD1. Germline CDR1 SGHDT, CDR2 YYEEEE. V dropped 5 bases and J dropped 3; count of bases not matched to a gene: 6. This CDR3 is built from 14 residues.